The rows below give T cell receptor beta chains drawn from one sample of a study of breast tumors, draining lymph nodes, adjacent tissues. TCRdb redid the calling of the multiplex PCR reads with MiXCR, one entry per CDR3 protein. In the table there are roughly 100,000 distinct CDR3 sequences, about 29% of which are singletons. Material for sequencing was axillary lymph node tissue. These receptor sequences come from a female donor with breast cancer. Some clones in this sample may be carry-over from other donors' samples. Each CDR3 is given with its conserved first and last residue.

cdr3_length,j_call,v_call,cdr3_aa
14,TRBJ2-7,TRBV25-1,CASSVRQGNYGQYF
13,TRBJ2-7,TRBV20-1,CSARSSGSYEQYF
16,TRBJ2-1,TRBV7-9,CASSPPAGGEHNEQLF
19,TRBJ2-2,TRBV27,CASSLSKSSGEIRKGELFF
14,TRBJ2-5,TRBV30,CAWSVLEFRETQYF
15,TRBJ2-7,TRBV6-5,CASSHSISPDYEQYF
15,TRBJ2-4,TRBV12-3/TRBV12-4,CASSFLGRAKNIQYF
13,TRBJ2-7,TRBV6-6,CASSPGTETGQYF
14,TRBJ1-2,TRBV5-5,CASSLGPVNYGYTF
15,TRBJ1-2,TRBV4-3,CASSQTGNGLYGYTF
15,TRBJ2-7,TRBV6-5,CASSHDLRGTGEQYF
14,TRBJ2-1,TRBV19,CASSWTGGTNEQFF
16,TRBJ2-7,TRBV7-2,CASSLAVAGGFNEQYF
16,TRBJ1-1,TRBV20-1,CSARGVWRGVDTEAFF
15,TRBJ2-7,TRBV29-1,CSVLTGREEAGEQYF
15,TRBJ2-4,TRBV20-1,CSAPRTDLAKNIQYF
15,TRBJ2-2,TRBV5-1,CASRPTSADTGELFF
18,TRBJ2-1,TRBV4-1,CASSPLFRDRESYNEQFF
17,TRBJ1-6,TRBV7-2,CASSLAGGGTYNSPLHF
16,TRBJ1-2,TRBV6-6,CASSYGGQGVVRGYTF
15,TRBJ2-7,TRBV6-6,CASSLGQGKLGEQYF
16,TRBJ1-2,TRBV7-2,CASSLYQGRGNYGYTF
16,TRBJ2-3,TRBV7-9,CASSVALAGSTNTQYF
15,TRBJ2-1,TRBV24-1,CATGDQLGSYNEQFF
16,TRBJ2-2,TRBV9,CASSSVGLVLIGELFF
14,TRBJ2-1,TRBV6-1,CASNEVIGNGEQFF
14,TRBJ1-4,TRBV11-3,CASSQVGVREKLFF
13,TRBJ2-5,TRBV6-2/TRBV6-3,CASRPLGQETQYF
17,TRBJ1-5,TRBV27,CASSRFQGDAGNQPQHF
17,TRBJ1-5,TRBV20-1,CSATRQGGSYSNQPQHF
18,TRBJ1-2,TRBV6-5,CASSYIRDRVGPNYGYTF
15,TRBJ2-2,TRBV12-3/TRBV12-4,CASTPTGRDTGELFF
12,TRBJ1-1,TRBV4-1,CASSQDRIVPFF
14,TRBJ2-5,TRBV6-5,CASRRGQGGETQYF
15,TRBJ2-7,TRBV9,CASSVDDGVLLEQYF
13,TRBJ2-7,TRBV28,CASSLMGGYEQYF
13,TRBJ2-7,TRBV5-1,CASSAIQGGKQYF